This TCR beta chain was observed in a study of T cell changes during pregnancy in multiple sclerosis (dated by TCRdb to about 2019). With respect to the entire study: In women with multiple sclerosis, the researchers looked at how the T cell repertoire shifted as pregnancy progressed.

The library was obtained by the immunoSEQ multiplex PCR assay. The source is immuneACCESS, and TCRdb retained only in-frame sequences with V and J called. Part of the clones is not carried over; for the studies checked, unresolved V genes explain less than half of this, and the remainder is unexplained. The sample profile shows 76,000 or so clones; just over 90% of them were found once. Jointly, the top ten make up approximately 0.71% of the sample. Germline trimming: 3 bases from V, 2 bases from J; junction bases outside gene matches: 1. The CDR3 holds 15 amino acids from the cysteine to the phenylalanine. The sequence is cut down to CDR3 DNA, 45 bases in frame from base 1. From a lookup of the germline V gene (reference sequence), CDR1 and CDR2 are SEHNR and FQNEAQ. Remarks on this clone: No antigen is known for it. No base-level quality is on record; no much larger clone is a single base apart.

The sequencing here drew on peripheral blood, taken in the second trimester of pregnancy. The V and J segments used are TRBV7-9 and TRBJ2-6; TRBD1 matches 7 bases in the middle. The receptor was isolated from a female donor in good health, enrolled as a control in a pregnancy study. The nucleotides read TGTGCCAGCAGCTTGGGACAGACTGGGGCCAACGTCCTGACTTTC. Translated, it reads CASSLGQTGANVLTF.